One sample yielded the 26 T cell receptor beta chains listed below, sequenced in a study of radiotherapy plus CTLA-4 blockade in lung cancer. Clones were read by immunoSEQ multiplex PCR, and TCRdb kept only the in-frame ones, dropping some. The table lists some 120,000 clones, about four fifths of them singletons, with around 3.3% in the top ten. The sample was peripheral blood, taken from a patient treated with radiotherapy plus ipilimumab. The receptors come from a human donor with non-small cell lung cancer that progressed on radiotherapy plus ipilimumab. Some clones in this sample may be carry-over from other donors' samples.

V gene TRBV6-5 combines with J gene TRBJ2-1; 7 bases match TRBD2. The V gene's germline CDR1 is MNHEY and CDR2 SVGAGI. The junction had 4 bases not matched to a gene; V was cut back by 6 bases and J by 2 bases. The CDR3 length is 14 residues. This chain's CDR3 is CASRPGLAYNEQFF. The CDR3 nucleotides are TGTGCCAGCAGACCCGGACTAGCCTACAATGAGCAGTTCTTC.

This chain connects TRBV11-2 to TRBJ1-4, with 8 bases identical to TRBD1. Germline trimming cut 4 bases from V and 5 bases from J; bases unmatched to any gene: 6. Looked up from germline, CDR1 is SGHAT and CDR2 is FQNNGV. The CDR3 runs 15 residues. Written as DNA, the CDR3 is TGTGCCAGCAGCTCCAACAGGGGGTCGAATGAAAAACTGTTTTTT. Translation gives CASSSNRGSNEKLFF.

The chain carries TRBV2 and TRBJ2-7; 12 bases are a match to TRBD2. Germline lookup yields CDR1 SNHLY and CDR2 FYNNEI. This CDR3 contains 17 residues. Losses at the gene ends were 1 base for V and 5 bases for J; bases not matched to a gene: 9. The CDR3 protein is CASSEELTSGGRNEQYF. CDR3 nucleotide sequence: TGTGCCAGCAGTGAAGAGCTTACTAGCGGGGGGCGCAACGAGCAGTACTTC.

The rearrangement uses TRBV6-1 and TRBJ2-1; perhaps TRBD2 as D (6 bases). Germline lookup yields CDR1 MNHNS and CDR2 SASEGT. The CDR3 has 14 amino acids. Trimming shortened V by 7 bases and J by 6 bases, and 16 bases separated the two germline ends. The CDR3 loop reads CASKGLAHRNEQFF. The CDR3 bases are TGTGCCAGCAAGGGGCTAGCGCATCGCAATGAGCAGTTCTTC.

The V and J genes are TRBV27 and TRBJ1-6, with D possibly TRBD1 on 6 matching bases. In germline, CDR1 is MNHEY, CDR2 SMNVEV (reference sequence). The CDR3 length is 15 residues. The germline V and J ends were trimmed by 6 bases and 5 bases, with 14 bases remaining between them. CDR3 amino acids: CASRRTVLNNSPLHF. Here the CDR3 DNA reads TGTGCCAGCAGAAGGACAGTTTTAAATAATTCACCCCTCCACTTT.

This chain connects TRBV7-9 to TRBJ1-2; possible D gene TRBD1, 5 bases. The germline V gene has CDR1 SEHNR and CDR2 FQNEAQ (reference sequence). This CDR3 is built from 13 residues. The ends were cut back, 5 bases at V and 3 bases at J, with 10 bases in the middle. The CDR3 nucleotides are TGTGCCAGCAGCACTGGACATGACTATGGCTACACCTTC. Translating gives CASSTGHDYGYTF.

Regarding this clone: The sample carries other DNA sequences with the same CDR3. The CDR3 reads CASSESGETQYF. In DNA form, the CDR3 reads TGTGCCAGCAGTGAATCGGGAGAGACCCAGTACTTC. The rearrangement uses TRBV2 and TRBJ2-5; no clear D. Trimming took off 2 bases at V and 4 bases at J, with 5 bases between the two ends. The CDR3 runs 12 residues. Germline V gene data show CDR1 as SNHLY and CDR2 as FYNNEI.

The rearrangement joins TRBV7-2 to TRBJ1-1, with TRBD1 matching 7 bases. The CDR3 runs to 14 residues. Germline V CDR1 and CDR2: SGHTA, FQGNSA. V gave up 5 bases and J gave up 4 bases; unmatched junction bases: 7. This chain's CDR3 is CASSPRNRGTEAFF. CDR3 nucleotide sequence: TGTGCCAGCAGCCCTCGAAACAGGGGCACTGAAGCTTTCTTT. The full variable domain, its missing parts supplied by reference TRBV7-2 and TRBJ1-1, is GAGVSQSPSNKVTEKGKDVELRCDPISGHTALYWYRQSLGQGLEFLIYFQGNSAPDKSGLPSDRFSAERTGGSVSTLTIQRTQQEDSAVYLCASSPRNRGTEAFFGQGTRLTVV.

The chain has TRBV5-1 and TRBJ1-2; D is unclear. From germline, CDR1 is SGHRS and CDR2 YFSETQ. Trimming cost V 0 bases and J 3 bases, with 9 bases left between them. This CDR3 region has 14 residues. The CDR3 DNA follows: TGCGCCAGCAGCTTGGGGGATCAACACTATGGCTACACCTTC. It yields the protein CASSLGDQHYGYTF.

J is TRBJ2-3 and V is TRBV2; 9 nucleotides align to TRBD1. Germline CDR1 and CDR2: SNHLY and FYNNEI. This CDR3 region has 21 residues. The V and J ends lost 3 bases and 1 base, in that order; junction bases with no gene match: 20. The DNA of the CDR3 is TGTGCCAGCAGTGATCGGGGACAGGGACCGACTGGTTTTACTGGCACAGATACGCAGTATTTT. This sequence encodes CASSDRGQGPTGFTGTDTQYF. The whole variable domain, remainder taken from reference TRBV2 and TRBJ2-3, is EPEVTQTPSHQVTQMGQEVILRCVPISNHLYFYWYRQILGQKVEFLVSFYNNEISEKSEIFDDQFSVERPDGSNFTLKIRSTKLEDSAMYFCASSDRGQGPTGFTGTDTQYFGPGTRLTVL.

In its sample, this clone was seen once. The rearrangement links TRBV7-3 to TRBJ2-3, with 14 positions matching TRBD2. Trimming cost V 4 bases and J 2 bases; bases outside gene matches: 2. From germline, CDR1 is SGHTA and CDR2 FQGTGA. This CDR3 comprises 16 residues. The CDR3 bases are TGTGCCAGCAGCTCGGGACTAGCGGGAGTCACAGATACGCAGTATTTT. It specifies CASSSGLAGVTDTQYF.

The chain carries TRBV30 and TRBJ2-7; D possibly corresponds to TRBD1 (6 bases). The CDR3 covers 12 residues. Deletions cut 5 bases from V and 4 bases from J, with 12 bases between. The V gene's germline CDR1 is GTSNPN and CDR2 SVGIG (reference sequence). The CDR3 reads CAWDRTVYEQYF. CDR3 in DNA: TGTGCCTGGGACAGGACCGTGTACGAGCAGTACTTC.

This clone was picked up a small number of times. V usage is TRBV29-1 and J usage is TRBJ1-4, with D hard to call. The V and J ends lost 5 bases and 5 bases respectively, with 12 bases between them. Per the germline V gene, CDR1 is SQVTM and CDR2 is ANQGSEA. The CDR3 covers 13 residues. CDR3 sequence (DNA): TGCAGCGTTATTAAGGGCACAAATGAAAAACTGTTTTTT. Protein product: CSVIKGTNEKLFF.

The chain has TRBV4-2 and TRBJ1-2; D may be TRBD1 (5 bases). V lost 4 bases and J lost 3, with 9 bases in between. This CDR3 spans 13 amino acids. The germline V gene encodes CDR1 LGHNA and CDR2 YNFKEQ. The CDR3 DNA sequence: TGTGCCAGCAGCCGGCCGACAGACTATGGCTACACCTTC. Amino acids: CASSRPTDYGYTF.

The chain uses TRBV7-8 and TRBJ1-2; 8 positions agree with TRBD1. The CDR3 is made up of 15 amino acids. CDR1 and CDR2 from the germline V gene are SGHVS and FQNEAQ. With V trimmed by 4 bases and J by 3 bases, 7 bases remained unmatched. In nucleotides, the CDR3 is TGTGCCAGCAGCTCAACCGTACAGGGGGACTATGGCTACACCTTC. As protein: CASSSTVQGDYGYTF.

The chain is built from TRBV2 and TRBJ2-7; 11 bases agree with TRBD1. CDR1 SNHLY and CDR2 FYNNEI come from the germline V gene. The length of the CDR3 is 14 residues. J gave up 6 bases and V 7 bases, and 8 bases lay outside the gene matches. CDR3 in DNA: TGTGCCAGCAAGGGACAGGGGGGGGCCCGCGAGCAGTACTTC. Amino acid sequence: CASKGQGGAREQYF.

The chain is built from TRBV18 and TRBJ2-1, with 10 bases aligning to TRBD2. V was clipped by 4 bases and J by 2 bases; unmatched bases: 2. Germline CDR1 and CDR2: KGHSH and LQKENI. The CDR3 runs 15 residues. Here the CDR3 DNA reads TGTGCCAGCTCACGCGGACTAGCGGCCTACAATGAGCAGTTCTTC. Amino acid sequence: CASSRGLAAYNEQFF.

Only a few counts were recorded for this clone. The rearrangement uses TRBV27 and TRBJ2-3; 9 bases align to TRBD2. The CDR3 is 16 residues long. Germline trimming cut 6 bases from V and 4 bases from J; bases unmatched to any gene: 11. In germline, CDR1 is MNHEY, CDR2 SMNVEV (reference sequence). CDR3 nucleotides: TGTGCCAGCAGGCCCGGGCGGGGGGGCCGGGCAGATACGCAGTATTTT. This encodes CASRPGRGGRADTQYF.

The genes are TRBV5-1 and TRBJ2-5; D is unclear. Germline-derived CDR1 and CDR2 are SGHRS and YFSETQ. The CDR3 has 14 residues. The V and J ends lost 6 bases and 0 bases respectively, with 12 bases between them. The CDR3 nucleotides read TGCGCCAGCAAAGAAGAAGACAACCAAGAGACCCAGTACTTC. Its translation is CASKEEDNQETQYF.

The count of this clone is one. The V and J genes are TRBV5-5 and TRBJ2-1; D uncertain. The CDR3 is 13 residues long. The V and J ends lost 5 bases and 10 bases respectively, with 16 bases between them. Germline values: CDR1 SGHKS, CDR2 YYEKEE (reference sequence). CDR3 sequence reads: CASRSTELGEQFF. DNA for the CDR3: TGTGCCAGCAGATCGACTGAGCTTGGCGAGCAGTTCTTC.

The chain couples TRBV28 to TRBJ1-6, with a possible D match to TRBD1 (6 bases). V lost 3 bases and J 0 bases, leaving 21 bases between the germline ends. The germline CDR1 and CDR2 sequences are MDHEN and SYDVKM. The CDR3 is made up of 20 amino acids. The CDR3 reads CASSFRASGDQSSYNSPLHF. CDR3 DNA: TGTGCCAGCAGTTTTAGGGCCTCAGGGGATCAGAGCTCCTATAATTCACCCCTCCACTTT.

CDR3 bases: TGTGCCATCAGTGAGCCAAGGGGCCCAGTCCCGTATTTT. Residues: CAISEPRGPVPYF. The chain carries TRBV10-3 and TRBJ2-3; a weak D match, TRBD1 (5 bases). V lost 2 bases to trimming and J lost 14 bases, with 17 bases between them. Germline-derived CDR1 and CDR2 are ENHRY and SYGVKD. The CDR3 loop spans 13 amino acids.

A word on this clone: At one boundary the junction diverges from the germline segment, which might be a read error. The chain combines TRBV2 with TRBJ2-5; D is possibly TRBD1 or TRBD2 (5 bases each). The CDR3 consists of 12 residues. CDR1 and CDR2 from the germline V gene are SNHLY and FYNNEI. The CDR3 region has the DNA TGTGCCAGCTCCCGGGACCACGAGACCCAGTACTTC. This codes for CASSRDHETQYF.

This clone was recorded at least ten times. The CDR3 nucleotides read TGTGCCAGCAGCCCGATCACCGGGGAGCTGTTTTTT. Protein: CASSPITGELFF. The chain couples TRBV11-3 to TRBJ2-2; D is uncertain. This CDR3 region has 12 residues. Germline values: CDR1 SGHNT, CDR2 YENEEA. Trimming cost V 5 bases and J 4 bases, with 5 bases left between them.

The genes are TRBV11-3 and TRBJ2-3; D is uncertain. V was cut by 1 base and J by 6 bases, with 14 bases left in between. CDR1 SGHNT and CDR2 YENEEA come from the germline V gene. This CDR3 has 15 residues. The CDR3 sequence is CASSLGGLSTDTQYF. CDR3 DNA sequence: TGTGCCAGCAGCTTAGGAGGATTGAGTACGGATACGCAGTATTTT.

The chain is built from TRBV18 and TRBJ2-3; 13 nucleotides match TRBD2. This CDR3 is 15 amino acids long. CDR1 and CDR2 (germline): KGHSH, LQKENI. V gave up 2 bases and J gave up 4 bases; unmatched junction bases: 0. As DNA, the CDR3 is TGTGCCAGCTCACCAACTAGCGGGGGGGCAGATACGCAGTATTTT. Protein sequence: CASSPTSGGADTQYF. The variable domain in full, completed from reference TRBV18 and TRBJ2-3, reads NAGVMQNPRHLVRRRGQEARLRCSPMKGHSHVYWYRQLPEEGLKFMVYLQKENIIDESGMPKERFSAEFPKEGPSILRIQQVVRGDSAAYFCASSPTSGGADTQYFGPGTRLTVL.